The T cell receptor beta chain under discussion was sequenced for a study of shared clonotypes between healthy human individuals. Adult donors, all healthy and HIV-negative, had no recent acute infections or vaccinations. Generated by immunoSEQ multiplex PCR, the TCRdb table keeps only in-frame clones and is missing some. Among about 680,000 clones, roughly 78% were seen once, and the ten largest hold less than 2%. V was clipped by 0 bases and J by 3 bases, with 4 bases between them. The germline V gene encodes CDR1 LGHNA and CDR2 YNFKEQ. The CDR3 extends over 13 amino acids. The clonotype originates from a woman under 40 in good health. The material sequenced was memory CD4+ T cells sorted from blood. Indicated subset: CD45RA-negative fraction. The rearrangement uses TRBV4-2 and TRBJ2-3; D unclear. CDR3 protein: CASSQERTDTQYF. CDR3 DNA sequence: TGTGCCAGCAGCCAAGAACGGACAGATACGCAGTATTTT.